These 26 T cell receptor beta chains came from one sample sequenced in a study of T cell responses to AZD1222 COVID-19 vaccine. Repertoires were generated with immunoSEQ multiplex PCR, while TCRdb's copy carries only in-frame clones and drops some. The table lists about 92,000 clones, 88% of them singletons, with 5.8% in the top ten. The source was peripheral blood, collected on day 0 of AZD1222 vaccination. All receptors come from an adult in good health.

This chain uses TRBV9 with TRBJ2-7, with 7 bases matching TRBD1. The CDR3 loop spans 14 amino acids. Germline lookup yields CDR1 SGDLS and CDR2 YYNGEE. The ends lost 4 bases at V and 1 base at J; junction bases unmatched: 5. The CDR3 nucleotides are TGTGCCAGCAGCCCCTCGGGACAGTCCTACGAGCAGTACTTC. It translates to CASSPSGQSYEQYF.

This chain connects TRBV7-9 to TRBJ2-3; TRBD2 matches 9 bases. The CDR3 length is 17 residues. Germline loops: CDR1 SEHNR, CDR2 FQNEAQ (reference sequence). V gave up 4 bases and J gave up 3 bases; unmatched junction bases: 11. CDR3 protein: CASSSPPGGRATDTQYF. CDR3 nucleotide sequence: TGTGCCAGCAGCTCTCCCCCCGGCGGGAGGGCTACAGATACGCAGTATTTT.

V is TRBV19 and J is TRBJ1-6; 7 positions match TRBD1. Germline V gene sequence: CDR1 LNHDA, CDR2 SQIVND (reference sequence). The CDR3 length is 20 residues. J gave up 0 bases and V 4 bases, and 15 bases lay outside the gene matches. The CDR3 loop is CASSRDRAQAWSSYNSPLHF. CDR3 sequence (DNA): TGTGCCAGTAGTAGAGACAGGGCCCAAGCGTGGAGCTCCTATAATTCACCCCTCCACTTT.

The V call is TRBV7-2, the J call TRBJ1-4; no clear D gene. The CDR3 has 13 amino acids. Trimming removed 0 bases from V and 7 bases from J, with 6 bases in between. Germline loops: CDR1 SGHTA, CDR2 FQGNSA. The CDR3 sequence: CASSLAEGEKLFF. As DNA, the CDR3 is TGTGCCAGCAGCTTAGCGGAGGGTGAAAAACTGTTTTTT.

The chain carries TRBV4-1 and TRBJ2-1; D gene uncertain. The CDR3 has 16 amino acids. Germline lookup yields CDR1 MGHRA and CDR2 YSYEKL. V was trimmed by 1 base and J by 4 bases, leaving 14 bases between them. CDR3 DNA: TGCGCCAGCAGCCAAGCCGACGACTGGAAATACAATGAGCAGTTCTTC. Amino acid sequence: CASSQADDWKYNEQFF.

The chain employs TRBV6-6 and TRBJ2-3; 13 bases fit TRBD2. There are 16 residues in the CDR3. The J segment lost 6 bases and the V segment lost 4 bases, leaving 7 bases of the junction unmatched. Germline V gene data show CDR1 as MNHNY and CDR2 as SVGAGI (reference sequence). CDR3 residues: CASSSKTSGRWDTQYF. The DNA of the CDR3 is TGTGCCAGCAGTTCCAAGACTAGCGGGAGGTGGGATACGCAGTATTTT.

The CDR3 reads CASSFEGALSGEQYF. CDR3 sequence (DNA): TGTGCCAGCAGCTTCGAGGGGGCCCTCTCGGGTGAGCAGTACTTC. The chain joins TRBV5-6 to TRBJ2-7, with 7 positions matching TRBD1. CDR1 is SGHDT and CDR2 is YYEEEE in the germline V gene. The CDR3 sequence is 15 residues long. V lost 2 bases to trimming and J lost 7 bases; unmatched junction nucleotides: 12.

J is TRBJ2-7 and V is TRBV6-5; 8 bases agree with TRBD2. CDR1 and CDR2 from the germline V gene are MNHEY and SVGAGI. This CDR3 is 14 amino acids long. J lost 7 bases, V lost 6 bases, and 11 bases had no gene match. DNA of the CDR3: TGTGCCAGCAGCTACGCGGGGGGAGCGGGGGAGCAGTACTTC. Translated: CASSYAGGAGEQYF.

The gene calls are TRBV27 and TRBJ2-7, with TRBD1 as a possible D gene (6 bases). This CDR3 region has 14 residues. CDR1 and CDR2 from the germline V gene are MNHEY and SMNVEV (reference sequence). The V and J ends lost 6 bases and 0 bases respectively, with 12 bases between them. The CDR3 is CASRGAGTSYEQYF. The DNA of the CDR3 is TGTGCCAGCAGGGGGGCAGGGACCTCCTACGAGCAGTACTTC.

This clone was found once. J is TRBJ2-1 and V is TRBV7-9; 13 bases agree with TRBD2. The germline V gene encodes CDR1 SEHNR and CDR2 FQNEAQ (reference sequence). The CDR3 runs 15 residues. With V trimmed by 5 bases and J by 5 bases, 3 bases remained unmatched. CDR3 DNA sequence: TGTGCCAGCAGCCTGACTAGCGGGAGGCACAATGAGCAGTTCTTC. It encodes CASSLTSGRHNEQFF.

The chain joins TRBV23-1 to TRBJ1-1, with D possibly being TRBD1 (6 bases). TRBV23-1 belongs to the ORF category, with a function that is uncertain. CDR3 length: 14 residues. The ends were cut back, 8 bases at V and 1 base at J, with 14 bases in the middle. The CDR3 is CASRPQGPNTEAFF. The CDR3, as DNA: TGCGCCAGCCGACCACAGGGCCCGAACACTGAAGCTTTCTTT.

The chain couples TRBV27 to TRBJ2-2; D gene uncertain. Germline CDR1 reads MNHEY; CDR2 reads SMNVEV (reference sequence). The CDR3 sequence is 12 residues long. V lost 6 bases to trimming and J lost 6 bases, with 8 bases between them. The CDR3 nucleotides read TGTGCCAGCAGCTCATCGGCCGGGGAGCTGTTTTTT. Protein: CASSSSAGELFF.

The J gene is TRBJ1-5, the V gene TRBV12-3 or TRBV12-4; D gene ambiguous. V lost 3 bases to trimming and J lost 7 bases, with 7 bases between them. The CDR3 runs to 12 residues. CDR3 sequence reads: CASSLGNQPQHF. Here the CDR3 DNA reads TGTGCCAGCAGTTTGGGTAACCAGCCCCAGCATTTT.

This clone was counted only a few times. The J gene is TRBJ2-1, the V gene TRBV20-1, with D unclear. Trimming took 0 bases from V and 7 from J, leaving 4 bases between them. CDR3 size: 11 residues. Germline assignment: CDR1 DFQATT and CDR2 SNEGSKA (reference sequence). The CDR3 DNA follows: TGCAGTGCTAGAGATGGAAATGAGCAGTTCTTC. Translation: CSARDGNEQFF.

This clone has only one observation. This chain links TRBV7-3 with TRBJ2-1, with a tentative D call TRBD2 (6 bases). V was shortened by 6 bases and J by 5 bases, with 14 bases between the two germline ends. CDR3 length: 14 residues. Germline V lookup: CDR1 SGHTA, CDR2 FQGTGA. This chain's CDR3 is CASRSQAGNNEQFF. The CDR3 bases are TGTGCCAGCAGGTCGCAAGCGGGTAACAATGAGCAGTTCTTC.

This clone was found once. The chain is built from TRBV24-1 and TRBJ2-2; 8 bases are a match to TRBD2. The CDR3 loop spans 16 amino acids. Germline values: CDR1 KGHDR, CDR2 SFDVKD. The junction had 8 bases not matched to a gene; V was cut back by 4 bases and J by 5 bases. For the CDR3, the DNA is TGTGCCACCAGTGACCCCGGGGGGGGTACGACCGGGGAGCTGTTTTTT. This gives the protein CATSDPGGGTTGELFF.

The chain joins TRBV24-1 to TRBJ1-1, with D tentatively TRBD1 (5 bases). Deletions cut 12 bases from V and 0 bases from J, with 16 bases between. CDR1 and CDR2 from the germline V gene are KGHDR and SFDVKD. The CDR3 loop spans 14 amino acids. This chain's CDR3 is CASQADRLNTEAFF. CDR3 bases: TGTGCCTCCCAAGCCGACAGATTGAACACTGAAGCTTTCTTT.

The table lists this clone with a count of one. The rearrangement links TRBV7-8 to TRBJ2-7, with D maybe TRBD2 (5 bases). Trimming left V 3 bases short and J 3 bases short, with 24 bases between. Germline V gene data show CDR1 as SGHVS and CDR2 as FQNEAQ. The length of the CDR3 is 18 residues. CDR3 amino acids: CASSFSSGFSSSGYEQYF. DNA for the CDR3: TGTGCCAGCAGCTTCTCCTCGGGGTTCTCGTCCTCGGGCTACGAGCAGTACTTC.

The chain carries TRBV6-5 and TRBJ2-7, with TRBD2 matching 10 bases. CDR3 length: 14 amino acids. Germline V gene lookup returns CDR1 MNHEY and CDR2 SVGAGI. The ends lost 3 bases at V and 5 bases at J; junction bases unmatched: 4. The CDR3 here is CASSYRLAGHEQYF. CDR3 in DNA: TGTGCCAGCAGTTATAGACTAGCGGGCCACGAGCAGTACTTC.

The chain has TRBV27 and TRBJ2-3, with D perhaps matching TRBD1 or TRBD2 (5 bases each). From germline, CDR1 is MNHEY and CDR2 SMNVEV (reference sequence). V was shortened by 6 bases and J by 5 bases, with 9 bases between the two germline ends. CDR3 size: 12 residues. CDR3 bases: TGTGCCAGCAGGGGGGTTGGAGATACGCAGTATTTT. It encodes CASRGVGDTQYF.

The chain recombines TRBV28 with TRBJ2-1, with TRBD2 identical over 8 bases. Trimming took 4 bases from V and 9 from J; bases not matched to a gene: 2. The CDR3 totals 12 residues. The germline gives CDR1 MDHEN, CDR2 SYDVKM. Here the CDR3 reads CASSSGGREQFF. DNA of the CDR3: TGTGCCAGCAGTTCGGGGGGGCGTGAGCAGTTCTTC.

The rearrangement links TRBV19 to TRBJ2-3; tentatively, D is TRBD1 or TRBD2 (5 bases each). The CDR3 sequence is 14 residues long. Germline CDR1 is LNHDA and CDR2 is SQIVND (reference sequence). Trimming pared 4 bases from V and 4 bases from J, leaving 12 bases between. CDR3 DNA: TGTGCCAGTAGTACGACAGCAGCGGCAGATACGCAGTATTTT. Translated, it gives CASSTTAAADTQYF.

The chain combines TRBV28 with TRBJ2-2; no firm D call. V shed 3 bases and J shed 7 bases, with 9 bases lying between them. This CDR3 has 13 residues. CDR1 and CDR2 from the germline V gene are MDHEN and SYDVKM. CDR3 sequence (DNA): TGTGCCAGCAGTTTCCAATATAACGGGGAGCTGTTTTTT. Protein product: CASSFQYNGELFF.

V usage is TRBV5-1 and J usage is TRBJ2-5; perhaps TRBD2 as D (5 bases). Between the trimmed V and J ends, which lost 0 bases and 7 bases, there was a span of 10 bases. Germline loops: CDR1 SGHRS, CDR2 YFSETQ. CDR3 length: 13 residues. CDR3 in DNA: TGCGCCAGCAGCTTGGCGGAACGGGGGACCCAGTACTTC. Protein sequence: CASSLAERGTQYF.

The chain employs TRBV27 and TRBJ1-5; tentatively, D is TRBD1 (5 bases). This CDR3 is 13 amino acids long. V lost 5 bases to trimming and J lost 4 bases, with 9 bases between them. Germline loops: CDR1 MNHEY, CDR2 SMNVEV (reference sequence). This CDR3 is CASSRGLNQPQHF. In DNA, the CDR3 is TGTGCCAGCAGTAGGGGTTTGAATCAGCCCCAGCATTTT.

Details on this clone: The junction differs from germline at one of its ends, possibly a read error. The chain is built from TRBV7-7 and TRBJ2-1; D could derive from TRBD1 or TRBD2 (6 bases each). The germline CDR1 and CDR2 sequences are SSHAT and FNYEAQ (reference sequence). The CDR3 sequence is 17 residues long. The CDR3 protein is CASSGGGTRIPYNEQFF. CDR3 sequence (DNA): TGTGCTAGCAGCGGAGGGGGGACAAGGATCCCTTACAATGAGCAGTTCTTC.